This T cell receptor beta chain was identified during a study of long-term antiretroviral therapy in people with HIV. The immunoSEQ assay was v3.0, run at survey level. Profiled with immunoSEQ multiplex PCR; TCRdb holds only in-frame clones, not every one. The sample has more than 35,000 clones, approximately 94% seen once. The germline V and J ends were trimmed by 4 bases and 5 bases, with 12 bases remaining between them. Per the germline V gene, CDR1 is SGHRS and CDR2 is YFSETQ. The CDR3 covers 13 residues. J is TRBJ1-2 and V is TRBV5-1; D gene unclear. This receptor was taken from a woman between 45 and 60 years old with HIV. Sample: unsorted PBMCs, taken 4.1 years after starting antiretroviral therapy. DNA of the CDR3: TGCGCCAGCAGCGTCGGGTCGACGTATGGCTACACCTTC. Translation: CASSVGSTYGYTF.